This T cell receptor beta chain emerged from a study of T cells after posttransplantation cyclophosphamide. TCRdb's table, derived via immunoSEQ multiplex PCR, lists solely in-frame clones and lacks some. There are 9,700 or so clones in the sample; around 89% occur only once, and 4.2% lies in the top ten. Control samples came 1 year after myeloablative marrow transplants with methotrexate plus calcineurin inhibitor. A single count supports this clone. Its target is unknown. There are 15 residues in the CDR3. Trimming cost V 1 base and J 7 bases; bases outside gene matches: 5. Germline values: CDR1 LNHNV, CDR2 YYDKDF (reference sequence). General observations from the study: Recipient CMV seropositivity and CMV reactivation strongly tracked TRB clonality. Tissue-infiltrating T cells from skin or gut overlapped little with blood T cells.

The J gene is TRBJ2-1, the V gene TRBV15; 9 bases agree with TRBD1. This receptor was identified in a male patient aged 45-60 years who received an allogeneic stem cell transplant from an unrelated donor, was CMV-positive, and had chronic GVHD only. The T cells may come from the graft donor. The material sequenced was PBMCs, taken around 450 days after allogeneic stem cell transplant with calcineurin inhibitor and methotrexate. This CDR3 is CATSRGGQGRNEQFF. DNA for the CDR3: TGTGCCACCAGCAGAGGTGGACAGGGGAGAAATGAGCAGTTCTTC.